A selection of T cell receptor beta chains follows, all from one sample in a study of T-cell reconstitution after alpha-beta-depleted transplantation in children. TCRdb reprocessed the PCR reads via MiXCR and lists one record per CDR3 protein. The sample lists around 94,000 distinct CDR3 sequences; 7.5% to 9.5% were seen once. The material was PBMCs, obtained before TCRalphabeta/CD19-depleted stem cell transplant. The source of these receptors is a boy younger than 10 with acute lymphoblastic leukemia, due to receive a stem cell transplant. Each CDR3 is given with its conserved first and last residue. A D gene is named only where the DNA matches it firmly. Clone size is stated in some rows and not others, as once, few, many or a class when expanded.

D	V	size	J	DNA	CDR3
-	TRBV5-5	many	TRBJ2-5	TGTGCCAGCAGCCGGGACCCCCAGGAGGAGACCCAGTACTTC	CASSRDPQEETQYF
TRBD2	TRBV19	-	TRBJ2-1	TGTGCCAGTAGTATATTCGGCGGGGGGAGCTCCTACAATGAGCAGTTCTTC	CASSIFGGGSSYNEQFF
TRBD2	TRBV7-9	-	TRBJ2-1	TGTGCCAGCAGCTTATTCCGTGGGGGGGCCTACAATGAGCAGTTCTTC	CASSLFRGGAYNEQFF
-	TRBV27	many	TRBJ2-7	TGTGCCAGCAGTTTGCTGGCAAGGTACGAGCAGTACTTC	CASSLLARYEQYF
-	TRBV27	many	TRBJ2-7	TGTGCCAGCCCACAGCAACCCTCCTACGAGCAGTACTTC	CASPQQPSYEQYF
-	TRBV4-2	-	TRBJ1-2	TGTGCCAGGGGCCCCGGATCCTCTAACTATGGCTACACCTTC	CARGPGSSNYGYTF
-	TRBV5-1	many	TRBJ2-5	TGCGCCAGCAGCTTGGCCACAGGACGGGTGACGGAGACCCAGTACTTC	CASSLATGRVTETQYF
-	TRBV20-1	many	TRBJ1-3	TGCAGTGCTAGAGATCTGGGTGTACAAACTGGAAACACCATATATTTT	CSARDLGVQTGNTIYF
-	TRBV20-1	many	TRBJ2-3	TGCAGTGCGGAGGGGGCAGGCACAGATACGCAGTATTTT	CSAEGAGTDTQYF
-	TRBV6-5	few	TRBJ1-6	TGTGCCGTCCGGACGGGGAATTCACCCCTCCACTTT	CAVRTGNSPLHF
TRBD1	TRBV11-2	few	TRBJ2-7	TGTGCCAGCAGCCCCCGGGACAGGGGCCCCGAGCAGTACTTC	CASSPRDRGPEQYF
-	TRBV9	many	TRBJ2-1	TGTGCCAGCAGCGTCCCTCCCCGGGGAACCTACAATGAGCAGTTCTTC	CASSVPPRGTYNEQFF
-	TRBV6-6	many	TRBJ2-6	TGTGCCAGTTTTACTGGGGCCAACGTCCTGACTTTC	CASFTGANVLTF
TRBD1	TRBV5-1	many	TRBJ2-3	TGCGCCAGCGGACCCCACGACAGGGTAGTAGATACGCAGTATTTT	CASGPHDRVVDTQYF
-	TRBV7-2	few	TRBJ1-5	TGTGCCAGCAGCTTACCAAGTCAGCCCCAGCATTTT	CASSLPSQPQHF
-	TRBV20-1	-	TRBJ2-1	TGCAGTGCTAGAGATCGATATAGCGGCTCCTACAATGAGCAGTTCTTC	CSARDRYSGSYNEQFF
TRBD1	TRBV5-5	many	TRBJ1-2	TGTGCCAGCAGCTTCGGGACAGGCTATAACTATGGCTACACCTTC	CASSFGTGYNYGYTF
-	TRBV11-2	many	TRBJ1-1	TGTGCCAGCAGCTTAGGGAGGGGAGTAGGAACTGAAGCTTTCTTT	CASSLGRGVGTEAFF
-	TRBV7-8	few	TRBJ1-5	TGTGCCAGCAGCTCCCAGGGTCATAGCAATCAGCCCCAGCATTTT	CASSSQGHSNQPQHF
-	TRBV5-4	-	TRBJ2-5	TGTGCCAGCAGCTTGGAGTACCAAGAGACCCAGTACTTC	CASSLEYQETQYF
TRBD1	TRBV3-1	many	TRBJ2-7	TGTGCCAGCAGCCAAGACCCGACAGGGTACTACGAGCAGTACTTC	CASSQDPTGYYEQYF
TRBD1	TRBV12-3/TRBV12-4	few	TRBJ1-6	TGTGCCAGCAGTGCCGGACAGGGCAATTCACCCCTCCACTTT	CASSAGQGNSPLHF
-	TRBV27	-	TRBJ1-2	TGTGCCAGCAGTTTGAGTTTGAGGGGAGACTATGGCTACACCTTC	CASSLSLRGDYGYTF
-	TRBV4-2	many	TRBJ1-6	TGTGCCAGCAGCCAAGAGCGCAGGGAGACACCCCTCCACTTT	CASSQERRETPLHF
-	TRBV20-1	few	TRBJ2-1	TGCAGTGCTAGAGATGTCCAGTCCTCCTACAATGAGCAGTTCTTC	CSARDVQSSYNEQFF